Listed here are 30 T cell receptor beta chains from one sample, sequenced in a study of blood T cell repertoires in COVID-19. Data came from immunoSEQ multiplex PCR; TCRdb stores just in-frame clones and leaves some out. The data hold some 300,000 clones, with 87% observed a single time. The specimen was PBMCs or T cells enriched from blood (not recorded which). The receptor source for this set is a woman in her twenties or thirties who had recovered from COVID-19.

The V gene is TRBV10-3, the J gene TRBJ1-1; D remains ambiguous. The CDR3 length is 14 residues. V was cut by 4 bases and J by 0 bases, with 9 bases left in between. Germline V lookup: CDR1 ENHRY, CDR2 SYGVKD. The CDR3 loop is CAISGWELNTEAFF. CDR3 DNA sequence: TGTGCCATCAGTGGCTGGGAGTTGAACACTGAAGCTTTCTTT.

The CDR3 DNA follows: TGTGCCAGCAGTCTGAACCCGGGGAACACTGAAGCTTTCTTT. Translating it yields CASSLNPGNTEAFF. The chain combines TRBV6-4 with TRBJ1-1; unclear D gene. From germline, CDR1 is MRHNA and CDR2 SNTAGT. This CDR3 contains 14 residues. V was trimmed by 5 bases and J by 1 base, leaving 11 bases between them.

This clone was detected many times. The same CDR3 also results from other DNA sequences found in this sample. The V gene is TRBV7-9, the J gene TRBJ1-4; a weak D match, TRBD1 (5 bases). Germline CDR1 is SEHNR and CDR2 is FQNEAQ (reference sequence). The CDR3 covers 14 residues. Trimming pared 5 bases from V and 1 base from J, leaving 8 bases between. CDR3 coding DNA: TGTGCCAGCAGCCCGGGGGGAACTAATGAAAAACTGTTTTTT. Its translation: CASSPGGTNEKLFF. The entire variable domain, with the rest obtained from reference TRBV7-9 and TRBJ1-4, is as follows: DTGVSQNPRHKITKRGQNVTFRCDPISEHNRLYWYRQTLGQGPEFLTYFQNEAQLEKSRLLSDRFSAERPKGSFSTLEIQRTEQGDSAMYLCASSPGGTNEKLFFGSGTQLSVL.

The chain employs TRBV9 and TRBJ1-3, with D maybe TRBD1 (5 bases). The CDR3 runs 16 residues. The V end lost 3 bases, the J end lost 0 bases, and 13 bases lay between the germline ends. CDR1 is SGDLS, CDR2 YYNGEE, per germline. CDR3 DNA sequence: TGTGCCAGCAGCGGGAGGGACTTACTCTCTGGAAACACCATATATTTT. This encodes CASSGRDLLSGNTIYF.

This clone has only a few counts. The V and J genes are TRBV12-3 or TRBV12-4 and TRBJ1-2; possible D gene TRBD1, 5 bases. V gave up 5 bases and J gave up 3 bases, with 10 bases separating them. The CDR3 length is 13 residues. CDR3 residues: CASSLQGHYGYTF. The CDR3 bases are TGTGCCAGCAGTCTTCAGGGCCACTATGGCTACACCTTC.

V gene TRBV24-1 combines with J gene TRBJ2-3; D may be TRBD1 (6 bases). This CDR3 has 15 amino acids. Trimming took off 4 bases at V and 0 bases at J, with 10 bases between the two ends. CDR1 and CDR2 from the germline V gene are KGHDR and SFDVKD. This chain's CDR3 is CATSDGTTSTDTQYF. CDR3 nucleotides: TGTGCCACCAGTGACGGGACAACAAGCACAGATACGCAGTATTTT.

This chain connects TRBV5-1 to TRBJ2-5, with D tentatively TRBD1 (6 bases). Trimming cost V 0 bases and J 2 bases, with 20 bases left between them. The CDR3 is 18 amino acids. Germline loops: CDR1 SGHRS, CDR2 YFSETQ. Here the CDR3 reads CASSLALLSYREQETQYF. Here the CDR3 DNA reads TGCGCCAGCAGCTTGGCCTTACTCTCCTACAGGGAACAAGAGACCCAGTACTTC. Filled out from reference TRBV5-1 and TRBJ2-5, the complete variable domain reads KAGVTQTPRYLIKTRGQQVTLSCSPISGHRSVSWYQQTPGQGLQFLFEYFSETQRNKGNFPGRFSGRQFSNSRSEMNVSTLELGDSALYLCASSLALLSYREQETQYFGPGTRLLVL.

V and J are TRBV2 and TRBJ1-6; maybe TRBD1 (5 bases). V lost 4 bases and J 8 bases, leaving 12 bases between the germline ends. From germline, CDR1 is SNHLY and CDR2 FYNNEI. The CDR3 has 14 residues. This CDR3 is CASSGGQGDSPLHF. The CDR3 DNA follows: TGTGCCAGCAGTGGTGGTCAGGGTGATTCACCCCTCCACTTT.

The rearrangement uses TRBV15 and TRBJ1-5; 8 positions agree with TRBD1. V shed 3 bases, J shed 7 bases, and the junction held 5 bases outside the gene matches. The germline CDR1 and CDR2 sequences are LNHNV and YYDKDF (reference sequence). The CDR3 runs 14 residues. As DNA, the CDR3 is TGTGCCACCAGCAGGGACAGGGTTGGCCAGCCCCAGCATTTT. Translated: CATSRDRVGQPQHF.

V usage is TRBV24-1 and J usage is TRBJ2-7, with 11 nucleotides matching TRBD1. The V gene's germline CDR1 is KGHDR and CDR2 SFDVKD. The V gene end was trimmed by 4 bases and the J gene end by 4 bases; junction bases not matched to a gene: 2. The CDR3 is 14 residues long. The CDR3 is CATSDRDRGYEQYF. The DNA for the CDR3 is TGTGCCACCAGTGACCGGGACAGGGGGTACGAGCAGTACTTC.

The chain links TRBV29-1 to TRBJ2-1, with TRBD1 identical over 8 bases. The CDR3 spans 14 residues. Germline assignment: CDR1 SQVTM and CDR2 ANQGSEA. The V and J ends lost 4 bases and 0 bases, in that order; junction bases with no gene match: 2. Here the CDR3 DNA reads TGCAGCGTTGGGACAGGGAGCTCCTACAATGAGCAGTTCTTC. Translated, it gives CSVGTGSSYNEQFF.

The V call is TRBV28, the J call TRBJ1-2; 8 bases align to TRBD1. This CDR3 comprises 14 residues. CDR1 is MDHEN and CDR2 is SYDVKM in the germline V gene. J lost 4 bases, V lost 5 bases, and 6 bases had no gene match. The DNA for the CDR3 is TGTGCCAGCAGTGATCCGGGACAGGTCTATGGCTACACCTTC. Protein sequence: CASSDPGQVYGYTF.

The V call is TRBV5-6, the J call TRBJ2-7; 9 bases map to TRBD1. The V segment lost 3 bases and the J segment 4 bases; nucleotides outside the gene matches: 8. Per the germline V gene, CDR1 is SGHDT and CDR2 is YYEEEE. The CDR3 has 15 residues. CDR3 sequence (DNA): TGTGCCAGCAGCTCCCGGGACAGGGCAATTTACGAGCAGTACTTC. Translation: CASSSRDRAIYEQYF.

V and J are TRBV13 and TRBJ2-3, with TRBD1 matching over 9 bases. The germline gives CDR1 PRHDT, CDR2 FYEKMQ (reference sequence). The CDR3 runs to 17 residues. V gave up 1 base and J gave up 4 bases; unmatched junction bases: 9. DNA of the CDR3: TGTGCCAGCAGCTTAGCGGGCACAGGGGGCCGTGCAGATACGCAGTATTTT. It encodes CASSLAGTGGRADTQYF.

The chain links TRBV19 to TRBJ2-1; TRBD1 aligns across 9 bases. The germline CDR1 and CDR2 sequences are LNHDA and SQIVND (reference sequence). The V gene end was trimmed by 6 bases and the J gene end by 9 bases; junction bases not matched to a gene: 21. The CDR3 loop spans 18 amino acids. CDR3 sequence reads: CASRKPLPVPGQGTEQFF. As DNA, the CDR3 is TGTGCCAGTAGGAAACCGCTACCCGTCCCGGGACAGGGTACTGAGCAGTTCTTC. The full variable domain, in which reference TRBV19 and TRBJ2-1 provide the parts outside the CDR3, is DGGITQSPKYLFRKEGQNVTLSCEQNLNHDAMYWYRQDPGQGLRLIYYSQIVNDFQKGDIAEGYSVSREKKESFPLTVTSAQKNPTAFYLCASRKPLPVPGQGTEQFFGPGTRLTVL.

The genes are TRBV7-2 and TRBJ2-3, with TRBD2 matching 12 bases. CDR3 size: 17 residues. Germline V gene data show CDR1 as SGHTA and CDR2 as FQGNSA. V trimming: 3 bases; J trimming: 5 bases; junction bases outside the gene matches: 9. In DNA form, the CDR3 reads TGTGCCAGCAGCTTTTGGGCTAGCGGGGGGGCAGGAGATACGCAGTATTTT. This gives the protein CASSFWASGGAGDTQYF.

The rearrangement links TRBV9 to TRBJ2-7; D is possibly TRBD1 (6 bases). This CDR3 is built from 17 residues. Deletions cut 3 bases from V and 3 bases from J, with 22 bases between. Germline lookup yields CDR1 SGDLS and CDR2 YYNGEE. CDR3 loop: CASSASSKSTGIYEQYF. The CDR3 DNA reads as TGTGCCAGCAGCGCAAGTAGCAAGTCGACAGGAATCTACGAGCAGTACTTC.

The chain joins TRBV5-8 to TRBJ2-1, with D tentatively TRBD2 (6 bases). The germline gives CDR1 SGHTS, CDR2 YDEGEE. The CDR3 covers 15 residues. V shed 0 bases and J shed 7 bases, with 14 bases lying between them. CDR3 sequence: CASSLAAGSGNEQFF. CDR3 coding DNA: TGTGCCAGCAGCTTGGCGGCGGGGTCGGGAAATGAGCAGTTCTTC.

This chain connects TRBV27 to TRBJ2-7; tentatively, D is TRBD2 (6 bases). The CDR3 length is 13 residues. The V gene lost 5 bases and the J gene lost 4 bases, with 12 bases spanning the gap. The germline CDR1 and CDR2 sequences are MNHEY and SMNVEV (reference sequence). This CDR3 is CASSPGLPYEQYF. In DNA form, the CDR3 reads TGTGCCAGCAGTCCGGGACTTCCATACGAGCAGTACTTC.

This clone came up once. The chain has TRBV28 and TRBJ1-5; no firm D call. Per the germline V gene, CDR1 is MDHEN and CDR2 is SYDVKM. The CDR3 sequence is 14 residues long. Trimming left V 5 bases short and J 8 bases short, with 16 bases between. CDR3 in amino acids: CASSLPGPLEPQHF. Here the CDR3 DNA reads TGTGCCAGCAGTCTTCCGGGTCCCCTGGAGCCCCAGCATTTT. Based on the CDR3 plus reference TRBV28 and TRBJ1-5, the full variable domain is DVKVTQSSRYLVKRTGEKVFLECVQDMDHENMFWYRQDPGLGLRLIYFSYDVKMKEKGDIPEGYSVSREKKERFSLILESASTNQTSMYLCASSLPGPLEPQHFGDGTRLSIL.

The chain links TRBV6-2 or TRBV6-3 to TRBJ2-7; 15 bases fit TRBD2. There are 16 residues in the CDR3. J lost 8 bases, V lost 5 bases, and 10 bases had no gene match. The germline V gene has CDR1 MNHEY and CDR2 SVGEGT. The CDR3 DNA sequence: TGTGCCAGCAGTCCCGGGACTAGCGGGGGGCTCCGTCAGCAGTACTTC. It is translated as CASSPGTSGGLRQQYF.

The chain combines TRBV9 with TRBJ2-1; TRBD2 aligns across 9 bases. The V and J ends lost 3 bases and 7 bases, in that order; junction bases with no gene match: 11. The CDR3 contains 16 residues. Looked up from germline, CDR1 is SGDLS and CDR2 is YYNGEE. Here the CDR3 reads CASSATPRGGGNEQFF. CDR3 DNA: TGTGCCAGCAGCGCCACCCCCCGCGGGGGGGGAAATGAGCAGTTCTTC.

Here the CDR3 reads CASSVGQSSYEQYF. The CDR3 DNA is TGTGCCAGCAGCGTAGGACAGTCCTCCTACGAGCAGTACTTC. The rearrangement links TRBV9 to TRBJ2-7, with D possibly TRBD1 on 5 matching bases. CDR1 is SGDLS and CDR2 is YYNGEE in the germline V gene. CDR3 length: 14 residues. The V and J ends lost 0 bases and 0 bases respectively, with 7 bases between them.

The CDR3 reads CAWRARAGGNEKLFF. As DNA, the CDR3 is TGTGCCTGGAGGGCCCGGGCAGGGGGCAATGAAAAACTGTTTTTT. The chain carries TRBV30 and TRBJ1-4; 8 bases match TRBD1. The CDR3 runs to 15 residues. V gave up 3 bases and J gave up 5 bases; unmatched junction bases: 8. Germline V gene lookup returns CDR1 GTSNPN and CDR2 SVGIG (reference sequence).

In its sample, this clone was seen once. The V and J genes are TRBV10-2 and TRBJ2-5; D unresolved. CDR3 length: 14 amino acids. CDR1 and CDR2 (germline): WSHSY, SAAADI. V was shortened by 0 bases and J by 2 bases, with 7 bases between the two germline ends. The CDR3 sequence is CASSESVRQETQYF. For the CDR3, the DNA is TGCGCCAGCAGTGAGTCGGTTAGACAAGAGACCCAGTACTTC.

J is TRBJ1-5 and V is TRBV1; TRBD1, as called in the table, went unchecked against the DNA. TRBV1 is annotated as a pseudogene. CDR3 length: 19 amino acids. CDR3 DNA: TGCACCAGCAGCCAAGATCTCGTAGGGGTCGAAAATAGCAATCAGCCCCAGCATTTT. This encodes CTSSQDLVGVENSNQPQHF.

The CDR3 region has the DNA TGTGCCAGCAGTAAGGGGACAATAATGAACACTGAAGCTTTCTTT. Its protein product is CASSKGTIMNTEAFF. The rearrangement joins TRBV6-5 to TRBJ1-1, with a possible D match to TRBD1 (6 bases). The CDR3 length is 15 residues. Germline-derived CDR1 and CDR2 are MNHEY and SVGAGI. V lost 5 bases and J lost 0, with 13 bases in between.

This clone was detected a few times. The chain links TRBV15 to TRBJ2-2; TRBD1 matches 8 bases. Per germline, CDR1 LNHNV and CDR2 YYDKDF (reference sequence). This CDR3 region has 17 residues. The V gene end was trimmed by 0 bases and the J gene end by 1 base; junction bases not matched to a gene: 4. CDR3 nucleotide sequence: TGTGCCACCAGCAGAGATCTGGACAGGGAGAACACCGGGGAGCTGTTTTTT. This sequence encodes CATSRDLDRENTGELFF.

This chain joins TRBV15 and TRBJ2-7, with unresolved D. Germline CDR1 and CDR2: LNHNV and YYDKDF (reference sequence). Trimming pared 2 bases from V and 0 bases from J, leaving 5 bases between. The CDR3 is made up of 13 amino acids. The CDR3 loop is CATSRQDSYEQYF. DNA for the CDR3: TGTGCCACCAGCAGACAGGACTCCTACGAGCAGTACTTC.

This chain connects TRBV28 to TRBJ1-2; 10 bases are a match to TRBD1. The junction had 11 bases not matched to a gene; V was cut back by 8 bases and J by 8 bases. The CDR3 length is 14 residues. Germline CDR1 MDHEN, CDR2 SYDVKM. CDR3 region: CASGLGQGTYGYTF. CDR3 sequence (DNA): TGTGCCAGCGGGTTGGGACAGGGGACCTACGGCTACACCTTC.